Following are 22 T cell receptor beta chains from one sample sequenced in a study of response to subunit inactivated influenza vaccine (dated by TCRdb to 2017 to 2018). Library preparation employed RT-PCR. Sequencing was performed on an Illumina HiSeq 2500. Clones were called with MiXCR by TCRdb after fastp trimmed the public reads at Q25, and only in-frame beta chains were retained. When rows share a CDR3 protein, they turn into one entry using the most common DNA and genes. Present in this sample are around 570,000 distinct CDR3 sequences, approximately 7.1% of which were seen just once. The ten largest account for around 13% of the sample. Sequenced material: PBMCs from blood, taken less than 25 months after vaccination. These receptors were obtained from a man between 50 and 69 years old who received an inactivated influenza vaccine. Donor details come from another sample of the same person, matched by shared clones.

This clonotype appeared a few times. The chain links TRBV6-5 to TRBJ2-4; D is uncertain. In germline, CDR1 is MNHEY, CDR2 SVGAGI. The CDR3 extends over 16 amino acids. V lost 0 bases and J lost 0, with 9 bases in between. CDR3 nucleotide sequence: TGTGCCAGCAGTTACTCCGGCTGGGAAGCCAAAAACATTCAGTACTTC. It yields the protein CASSYSGWEAKNIQYF.

This sequence joins TRBV28 and TRBJ2-7; possible D gene TRBD1, 5 bases. The CDR3 covers 15 residues. Looked up from germline, CDR1 is MDHEN and CDR2 is SYDVKM. V shed 2 bases and J shed 5 bases, with 16 bases lying between them. The CDR3 sequence is CASSLLRVGFHEQYF. The CDR3 DNA is TGTGCCAGCAGTTTACTCAGGGTGGGCTTCCACGAGCAGTACTTC.

Many counts were recorded for this clonotype. The rearrangement joins TRBV5-1 to TRBJ2-1; D call uncertain. The V gene's germline CDR1 is SGHRS and CDR2 YFSETQ. The CDR3 length is 15 residues. Deletions cut 3 bases from V and 7 bases from J, with 17 bases between. As DNA, the CDR3 is TGCGCCAGCAGCTCCCAGCGTGGAGTATGGAATGAGCAGTTCTTC. Translating it yields CASSSQRGVWNEQFF.

V is TRBV6-1 and J is TRBJ2-6, with 8 bases lining up with TRBD1. With 6 bases clipped from V and 0 bases from J, the junction kept 10 bases outside the gene matches. Germline V gene lookup returns CDR1 MNHNS and CDR2 SASEGT. The CDR3 runs to 18 residues. CDR3 coding DNA: TGTGCCAGCAGCCCAAGGACAGGGCTTTCCTCTGGGGCCAACGTCCTGACTTTC. Translating it yields CASSPRTGLSSGANVLTF.

This chain links TRBV5-1 with TRBJ2-3, with a tentative D call TRBD2 (6 bases). With 7 bases removed from V and 4 bases from J, the gap between germline ends came to 16 bases. The CDR3 contains 14 residues. The germline gives CDR1 SGHRS, CDR2 YFSETQ. CDR3: CASSSKGRPDTQYF. The CDR3, as DNA: TGCGCCAGCTCGTCCAAGGGGAGGCCAGATACGCAGTATTTT.

The chain joins TRBV12-3 or TRBV12-4 to TRBJ1-5; no firm D call. This CDR3 is built from 15 residues. With 3 bases removed from V and 3 bases from J, the gap between germline ends came to 12 bases. CDR3 amino acids: CASSFPRANNQPQHF. The CDR3 nucleotides are TGTGCCAGCAGTTTCCCTAGGGCTAACAATCAGCCCCAGCATTTT.

This clonotype was observed at least ten times. The chain carries TRBV5-1 and TRBJ2-1, with 8 bases fitting TRBD1. The CDR3 runs 16 residues. Per germline, CDR1 SGHRS and CDR2 YFSETQ. V lost 4 bases, J lost 0 bases, and 6 bases stayed unmatched. CDR3 amino acids: CASSAGQGSSYNEQFF. DNA of the CDR3: TGCGCCAGCAGCGCCGGACAGGGAAGCTCCTACAATGAGCAGTTCTTC.

The chain recombines TRBV27 with TRBJ1-2; D call uncertain. The length of the CDR3 is 14 residues. V was shortened by 4 bases and J by 0 bases, with 9 bases between the two germline ends. The germline V gene encodes CDR1 MNHEY and CDR2 SMNVEV (reference sequence). The CDR3 is CASSSSAPNYGYTF. The CDR3 DNA is TGTGCCAGCAGTTCCTCAGCTCCTAACTATGGCTACACCTTC.

The chain recombines TRBV7-8 with TRBJ2-5, with TRBD2 as a possible D gene (5 bases). Trimming removed 5 bases from V and 2 bases from J, with 15 bases in between. CDR1 SGHVS and CDR2 FQNEAQ come from the germline V gene. CDR3 length: 15 amino acids. In DNA, the CDR3 is TGTGCCAGCAGCATAGAGCCCGGGATACAAGAGACCCAGTACTTC. Protein sequence: CASSIEPGIQETQYF.

This clonotype has a count of ten or more. The V call is TRBV11-2, the J call TRBJ2-4, with D unclear. Germline values: CDR1 SGHAT, CDR2 FQNNGV. Trimming stripped 1 base from V and 1 base from J, with 11 bases between. The CDR3 runs to 16 residues. The CDR3 region has the DNA TGTGCCAGCAGCTTAGCCGCCGGTTGGGCCAAAAACATTCAGTACTTC. This codes for CASSLAAGWAKNIQYF. Drawing the rest from reference TRBV11-2 and TRBJ2-4, the complete variable domain is EAGVAQSPRYKIIEKRQSVAFWCNPISGHATLYWYQQILGQGPKLLIQFQNNGVVDDSQLPKDRFSAERLKGVDSTLKIQPAKLEDSAVYLCASSLAAGWAKNIQYFGAGTRLSVL.

CDR3: CASSFSRGGPYNEQFF. CDR3 bases: TGTGCCAGCAGTTTCAGTCGGGGGGGCCCCTACAATGAGCAGTTCTTC. The rearrangement joins TRBV12-3 or TRBV12-4 to TRBJ2-1; 8 nucleotides line up with TRBD2. This CDR3 has 16 amino acids. Trimming removed 3 bases from V and 2 bases from J; junction bases left unmatched: 6.

The sample holds one count of this clonotype. The chain is built from TRBV20-1 and TRBJ2-7; TRBD2 matches 9 bases. CDR1 and CDR2 from the germline V gene are DFQATT and SNEGSKA (reference sequence). V dropped 3 bases and J dropped 3; count of bases not matched to a gene: 15. This CDR3 has 17 amino acids. In nucleotides, the CDR3 is TGCAGTGCTAGGGACTCTAGCGGGGAGAGGGGAATCTACGAGCAGTACTTC. As protein: CSARDSSGERGIYEQYF.

This clonotype was picked up a small number of times. This rearrangement joins TRBV30 to TRBJ2-5; D unclear. The CDR3 runs 14 residues. Germline CDR1 is GTSNPN and CDR2 is SVGIG (reference sequence). Trimming took off 8 bases at V and 5 bases at J, with 21 bases between the two ends. DNA of the CDR3: TGTGCCCTGGAGTGTATAGAGCAATGGGAGACCCAGTACTTC. It specifies CALECIEQWETQYF.

This chain uses TRBV29-1 with TRBJ2-5; D might be TRBD1 (6 bases). The length of the CDR3 is 14 residues. The V end lost 6 bases, the J end lost 5 bases, and 19 bases lay between the germline ends. Germline loops: CDR1 SQVTM, CDR2 ANQGSEA. The CDR3 protein is CSVTRGWGDETQYF. As DNA, the CDR3 is TGCAGCGTAACCAGGGGATGGGGTGATGAGACCCAGTACTTC.

This clonotype showed up many times. This chain joins TRBV9 and TRBJ2-2; maybe TRBD1 (6 bases). Germline assignment: CDR1 SGDLS and CDR2 YYNGEE. V gave up 2 bases and J gave up 1 base, with 15 bases separating them. CDR3 length: 17 residues. CDR3 bases: TGTGCCAGCAGCGTGCAACGTACAGGGATGAACACCGGGGAGCTGTTTTTT. It codes for CASSVQRTGMNTGELFF.

On this clonotype: This may stem from a read error, because a much larger clone lies one nucleotide away. The rearrangement joins TRBV5-6 to TRBJ2-1; D may match TRBD1 or TRBD2 (5 bases each). From germline, CDR1 is SGHDT and CDR2 YYEEEE. The CDR3 length is 15 residues. This CDR3 reads CAGSLGRRPYNEQFF. CDR3 DNA: TGTGCCGGCAGCTTGGGACGCAGACCCTACAATGAGCAGTTCTTC.

This clonotype was observed at least ten times. The chain joins TRBV4-3 to TRBJ1-6; TRBD1 agrees at 9 bases. CDR1 and CDR2 from the germline V gene are LGHNA and YSLEER. V gave up 5 bases and J gave up 3 bases; unmatched junction bases: 8. This CDR3 comprises 17 residues. The CDR3 loop is CASSFTPGQGYNSPLHF. CDR3 DNA sequence: TGCGCCAGCAGCTTCACCCCGGGACAGGGCTATAATTCACCCCTCCACTTT.

This clonotype appeared a single time. V gene TRBV10-2 combines with J gene TRBJ2-1; 11 bases are a match to TRBD1. The J segment lost 7 bases and the V segment lost 8 bases, leaving 16 bases of the junction unmatched. CDR3 length equals 17 residues. Germline V gene data show CDR1 as WSHSY and CDR2 as SAAADI. CDR3 coding DNA: TGCGCCAGCGCGTCTGACCCTGGGGACAGGGGGACGAATGAGCAGTTCTTC. It codes for CASASDPGDRGTNEQFF.

In its sample, this clonotype was seen a few times. The chain has TRBV3-1 and TRBJ2-7, with 11 bases identical to TRBD2. The V segment lost 3 bases and the J segment 3 bases; nucleotides outside the gene matches: 1. The CDR3 loop spans 14 amino acids. Germline lookup yields CDR1 LGHDT and CDR2 YNNKEL (reference sequence). The CDR3, as DNA: TGTGCCAGCAGCCAGACTAGCGGGAACTACGAGCAGTACTTC. Amino acids: CASSQTSGNYEQYF.

The rearrangement joins TRBV4-2 to TRBJ2-1; 7 bases are shared with TRBD2. The V gene end was trimmed by 0 bases and the J gene end by 0 bases; junction bases not matched to a gene: 11. This CDR3 comprises 19 residues. Germline lookup yields CDR1 LGHNA and CDR2 YNFKEQ. CDR3: CASSQDRASGTHSYNEQFF. The DNA for the CDR3 is TGTGCCAGCAGCCAAGATCGCGCTAGCGGAACCCACTCCTACAATGAGCAGTTCTTC.

This clonotype was observed a few times. CDR3 sequence: CASSVAVGPETQYF. CDR3 coding DNA: TGTGCCAGCAGCGTAGCTGTGGGGCCGGAGACCCAGTACTTC. J is TRBJ2-5 and V is TRBV9, with D perhaps TRBD1 (5 bases). V lost 0 bases and J lost 5, with 11 bases in between. CDR1 and CDR2 (germline): SGDLS, YYNGEE. The CDR3 consists of 14 residues.

This chain links TRBV4-3 with TRBJ2-1; the match to TRBD2 covers 13 bases. The junction had 3 bases not matched to a gene; V was cut back by 1 base and J by 9 bases. Germline V CDR1 and CDR2: LGHNA, YSLEER. This CDR3 is 15 amino acids long. CDR3 coding DNA: TGCGCCAGCAGCCAAGGGACTAGCGGGAGTAGTGAGCAGTTCTTC. Protein: CASSQGTSGSSEQFF.